This TCR beta chain came from a study of T cells in Graves' hyperthyroidism and ophthalmopathy. Study-wide results and limits: Blood shared most expanded thyroid clonotypes above 0.001. Ophthalmopathy was distinguished from stable hyperthyroidism by 13 V-J signatures.

Duration under 3 months, a NOSPECS grade of at least 4, and a Clinical Activity Score of at least 3 characterized the ophthalmopathy patients. The PBMCs studied were ones that came from roughly 9.4 ml fresh peripheral blood. RNA transcripts served as the template for amplifying TCR beta CDR3 regions. The HTBI primer set served for first-round RT-PCR of the TCR CDR3. TCRdb independently ran MiXCR on the multiplex PCR reads; one entry per CDR3 protein. The sample consists of 450,000 to 650,000 distinct CDR3 sequences, approximately 17% of them appearing once. The germline V gene has CDR1 MDHEN and CDR2 SYDVKM. Trimming at V came to 6 bases and at J to 7 bases, leaving 7 bases not matched to a gene. The CDR3 sequence is 14 residues long. About this clonotype itself: The antigen is not known.

Sequencing was performed on blood. The rearrangement joins TRBV28 to TRBJ1-5, with 9 positions matching TRBD1. The origin of this receptor is a woman aged 18-29 years with Graves' ophthalmopathy. The CDR3 reads CASSPTGGYQPQHF. The CDR3 DNA follows: TGTGCCAGCAGCCCGACAGGGGGTTACCAGCCCCAGCATTTT.